This T cell receptor (beta chain) came from a study of cytomegalovirus exposure and HLA in healthy donors. Study-level points and caveats: V- and J-gene trimming of TCR beta was linked (in a later analysis) to a missense DCLRE1C variant.

The V end was cut by 5 bases, the J end by 4 bases, with 17 bases between. The CDR3 covers 15 residues. From germline, CDR1 is SGHTA and CDR2 FQGTGA. PCR amplification relied on 60 Vbeta primers (plus 13 Jbeta primers). Clones were sequenced by immunoSEQ multiplex PCR, and TCRdb holds only the in-frame ones, with some missing. The sample shows about 190,000 clones, around 75% of them seen only once. As regards this clone: Its antigen remains unknown.

This chain connects TRBV7-3 to TRBJ2-5, with D perhaps TRBD2 (7 bases). The TCR sequence derives from a man aged 40-49 years in good health and CMV-seropositive. The sample was PBMCs. CDR3 bases: TGTGCCAGCAGCGGCGAAGGGGGGGCCGTAGAGACCCAGTACTTC. Protein product: CASSGEGGAVETQYF.